This TCR beta chain was sequenced in a study of T cell repertoires in cytomegalovirus infection. In the case of this clonotype: No antigen is known for it.

TCRdb re-called the reads with MiXCR, one entry per CDR3 protein. The sample has fewer than 650,000 distinct CDR3 sequences; roughly 43% are singletons. The receptor was derived from a human donor in good health (CMV status not recorded). Some clones in this sample may be carry-over from other donors' samples. The material was cultured PBMCs, obtained from culture after CMV antigen stimulation.

CDR3 nucleotides: TGTGCCCTCCTCGGGGGGACGGAACAAGAGACCCAGTACTTC. Its protein is CALLGGTEQETQYF. The chain employs TRBV7-8 and TRBJ2-5; 7 bases fit TRBD2. The CDR3 has 14 amino acids. Germline CDR1 is SGHVS and CDR2 is FQNEAQ. The V gene end was trimmed by 11 bases and the J gene end by 2 bases; junction bases not matched to a gene: 11.